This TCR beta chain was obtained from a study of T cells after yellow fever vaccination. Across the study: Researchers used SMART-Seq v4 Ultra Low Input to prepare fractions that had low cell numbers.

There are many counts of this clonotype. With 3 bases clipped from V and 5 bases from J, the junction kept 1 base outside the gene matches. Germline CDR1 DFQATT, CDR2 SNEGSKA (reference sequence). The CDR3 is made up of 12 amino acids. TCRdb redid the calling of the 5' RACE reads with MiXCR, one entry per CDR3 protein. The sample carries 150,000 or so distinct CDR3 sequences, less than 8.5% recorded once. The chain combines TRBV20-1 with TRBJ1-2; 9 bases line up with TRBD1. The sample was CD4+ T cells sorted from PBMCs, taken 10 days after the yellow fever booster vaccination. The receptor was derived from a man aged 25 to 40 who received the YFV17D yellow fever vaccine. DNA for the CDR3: TGCAGTGCTAGGGGGACAGGGTATGGCTACACCTTC. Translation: CSARGTGYGYTF.